The sequence of this T cell receptor beta chain was determined in a study of blood T cell repertoires in COVID-19. About the study: The cDNA or gDNA used as material had been derived from T cells, B-cell-depleted T cells, or PBMCs.

Enrollees, roughly 18 to 90 years old, lived in approximately 24 US areas. Each participant's cohort was designated according to participant-reported clinical history. Trimming cost V 6 bases and J 7 bases, with 12 bases left between them. Per germline, CDR1 ENHRY and CDR2 SYGVKD. CDR3 size: 12 residues. Sequenced by immunoSEQ multiplex PCR; TCRdb stores in-frame clones only, minus some. The table has approximately 250,000 clones, over 80% seen once. This clone is a singleton in its sample. The receptor was derived from a woman between 25 and 40 years old with acute COVID-19. Sequencing was carried out using PBMCs or T cells enriched from blood (not recorded which). The chain combines TRBV10-3 with TRBJ1-2; tentatively, D is TRBD1 (5 bases). The CDR3 bases are TGTGCCATCAGCACCGACAGCGTTGGCTACACCTTC. As protein: CAISTDSVGYTF.